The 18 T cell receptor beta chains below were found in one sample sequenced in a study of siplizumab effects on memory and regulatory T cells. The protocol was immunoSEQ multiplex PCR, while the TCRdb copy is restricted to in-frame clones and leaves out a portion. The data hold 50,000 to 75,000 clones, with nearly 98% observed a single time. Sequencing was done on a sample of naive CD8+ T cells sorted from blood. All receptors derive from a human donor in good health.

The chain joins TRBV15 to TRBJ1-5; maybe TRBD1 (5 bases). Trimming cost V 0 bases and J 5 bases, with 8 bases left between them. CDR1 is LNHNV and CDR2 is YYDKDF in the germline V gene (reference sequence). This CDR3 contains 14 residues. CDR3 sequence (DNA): TGTGCCACCAGCAGAGATGCGGGGGATCAGCCCCAGCATTTT. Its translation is CATSRDAGDQPQHF.

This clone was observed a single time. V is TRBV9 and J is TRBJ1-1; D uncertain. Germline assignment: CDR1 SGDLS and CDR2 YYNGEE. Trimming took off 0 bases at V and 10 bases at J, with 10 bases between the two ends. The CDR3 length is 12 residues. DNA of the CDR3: TGTGCCAGCAGCGTAGGGGGAGGGCGAGCTTTCTTT. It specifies CASSVGGGRAFF.

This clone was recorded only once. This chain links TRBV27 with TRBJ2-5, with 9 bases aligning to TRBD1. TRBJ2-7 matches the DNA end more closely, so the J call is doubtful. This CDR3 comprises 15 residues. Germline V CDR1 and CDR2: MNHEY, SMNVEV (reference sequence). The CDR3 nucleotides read TGTGCCAGCAGTCAACAGGGGGCTAGGTTCTACGAGCAGTACTTC. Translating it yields CASSQQGARFYEQYF.

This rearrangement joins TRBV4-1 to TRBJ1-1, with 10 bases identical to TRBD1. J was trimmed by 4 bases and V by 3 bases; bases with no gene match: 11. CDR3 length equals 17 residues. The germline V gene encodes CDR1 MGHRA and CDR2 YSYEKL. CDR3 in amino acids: CASSHPLAGQGSTEAFF. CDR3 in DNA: TGCGCCAGCAGCCATCCATTGGCGGGACAGGGGAGCACTGAAGCTTTCTTT.

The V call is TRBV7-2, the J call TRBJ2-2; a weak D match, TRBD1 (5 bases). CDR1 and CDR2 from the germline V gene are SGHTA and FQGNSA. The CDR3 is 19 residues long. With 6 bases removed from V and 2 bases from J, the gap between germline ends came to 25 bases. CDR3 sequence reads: CASRENSADSAFNTGELFF. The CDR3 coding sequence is TGTGCCAGCAGAGAGAACTCAGCTGACAGTGCCTTCAACACCGGGGAGCTGTTTTTT. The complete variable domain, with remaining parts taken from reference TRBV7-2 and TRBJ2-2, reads GAGVSQSPSNKVTEKGKDVELRCDPISGHTALYWYRQSLGQGLEFLIYFQGNSAPDKSGLPSDRFSAERTGGSVSTLTIQRTQQEDSAVYLCASRENSADSAFNTGELFFGEGSRLTVL.

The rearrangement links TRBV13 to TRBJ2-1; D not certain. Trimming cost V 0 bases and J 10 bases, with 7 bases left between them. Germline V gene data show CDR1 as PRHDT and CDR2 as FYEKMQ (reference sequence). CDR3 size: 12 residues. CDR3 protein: CASSLGFWEQFF. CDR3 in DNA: TGTGCCAGCAGCTTAGGGTTCTGGGAGCAGTTCTTC.

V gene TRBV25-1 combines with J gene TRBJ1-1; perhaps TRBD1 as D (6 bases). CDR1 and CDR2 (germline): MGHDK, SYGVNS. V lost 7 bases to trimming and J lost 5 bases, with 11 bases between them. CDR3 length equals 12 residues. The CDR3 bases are TGTGCCAGCAAGGCAGGGGAGACTGAAGCTTTCTTT. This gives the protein CASKAGETEAFF. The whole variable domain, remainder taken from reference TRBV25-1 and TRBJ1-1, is EADIYQTPRYLVIGTGKKITLECSQTMGHDKMYWYQQDPGMELHLIHYSYGVNSTEKGDLSSESTVSRIRTEHFPLTLESARPSHTSQYLCASKAGETEAFFGQGTRLTVV.

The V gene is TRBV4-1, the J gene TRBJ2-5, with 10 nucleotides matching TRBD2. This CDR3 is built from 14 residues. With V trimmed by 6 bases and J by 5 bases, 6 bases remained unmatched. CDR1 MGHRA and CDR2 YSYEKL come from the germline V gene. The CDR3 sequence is CASRSTSGLETQYF. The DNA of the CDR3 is TGCGCCAGCAGGTCGACTAGCGGGCTGGAGACCCAGTACTTC.

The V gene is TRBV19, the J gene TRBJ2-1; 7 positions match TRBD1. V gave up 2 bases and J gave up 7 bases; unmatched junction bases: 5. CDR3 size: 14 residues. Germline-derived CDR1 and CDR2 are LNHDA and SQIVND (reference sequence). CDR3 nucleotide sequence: TGTGCCAGTAGTATAACGACAGGGATGAATGAGCAGTTCTTC. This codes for CASSITTGMNEQFF.

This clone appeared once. The CDR3 DNA reads TGTGCCAGTAGGGTGACTAGCGGGGGGGCTGATGAGCAGTTCTTC. Protein product: CASRVTSGGADEQFF. V and J are TRBV19 and TRBJ2-1; 14 bases are shared with TRBD2. Germline V gene data show CDR1 as LNHDA and CDR2 as SQIVND (reference sequence). J lost 8 bases, V lost 6 bases, and 6 bases had no gene match. The CDR3 covers 15 residues.

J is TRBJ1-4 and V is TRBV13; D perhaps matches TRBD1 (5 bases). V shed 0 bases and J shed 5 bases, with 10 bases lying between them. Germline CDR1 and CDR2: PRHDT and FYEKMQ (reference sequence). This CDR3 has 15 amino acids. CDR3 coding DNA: TGTGCCAGCAGCTTAGGCCGTGGGGCAAATGAAAAACTGTTTTTT. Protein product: CASSLGRGANEKLFF.

As DNA, the CDR3 is TGTGCCAGCAGCGTAGAGGGGGGAGCGGGGCCAAGGGAGACCCAGTACTTC. It yields the protein CASSVEGGAGPRETQYF. The chain recombines TRBV9 with TRBJ2-5; D possibly corresponds to TRBD2 (7 bases). V gave up 0 bases and J gave up 5 bases, with 20 bases separating them. CDR3 length: 17 amino acids. Germline V gene sequence: CDR1 SGDLS, CDR2 YYNGEE.

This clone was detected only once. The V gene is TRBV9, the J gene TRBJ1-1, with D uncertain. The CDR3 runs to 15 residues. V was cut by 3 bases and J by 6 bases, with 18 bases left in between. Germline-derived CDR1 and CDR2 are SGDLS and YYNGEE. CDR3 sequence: CASSGSLAGSAEAFF. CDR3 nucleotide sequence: TGTGCCAGCAGCGGGTCTCTAGCTGGCTCGGCTGAAGCTTTCTTT. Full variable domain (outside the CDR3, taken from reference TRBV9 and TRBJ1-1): DSGVTQTPKHLITATGQRVTLRCSPRSGDLSVYWYQQSLDQGLQFLIQYYNGEERAKGNILERFSAQQFPDLHSELNLSSLELGDSALYFCASSGSLAGSAEAFFGQGTRLTVV.

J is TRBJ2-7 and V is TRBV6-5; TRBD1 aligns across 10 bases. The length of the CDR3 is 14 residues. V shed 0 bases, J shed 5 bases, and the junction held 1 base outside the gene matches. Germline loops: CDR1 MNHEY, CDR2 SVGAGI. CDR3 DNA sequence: TGTGCCAGCAGTTACTCAGGGACAGGGGACGAGCAGTACTTC. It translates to CASSYSGTGDEQYF.

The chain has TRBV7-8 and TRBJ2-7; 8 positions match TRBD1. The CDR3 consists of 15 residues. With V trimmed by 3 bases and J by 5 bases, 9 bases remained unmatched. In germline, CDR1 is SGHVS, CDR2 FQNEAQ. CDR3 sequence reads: CASSFQQGGNHEQYF. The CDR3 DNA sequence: TGTGCCAGCAGCTTCCAACAGGGGGGCAACCACGAGCAGTACTTC.

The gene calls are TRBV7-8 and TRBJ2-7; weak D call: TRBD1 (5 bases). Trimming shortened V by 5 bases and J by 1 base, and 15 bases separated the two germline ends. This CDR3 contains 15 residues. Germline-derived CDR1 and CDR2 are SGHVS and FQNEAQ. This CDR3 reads CASSANGQGSYEQYF. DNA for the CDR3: TGTGCCAGCAGCGCCAACGGTCAGGGATCCTACGAGCAGTACTTC.

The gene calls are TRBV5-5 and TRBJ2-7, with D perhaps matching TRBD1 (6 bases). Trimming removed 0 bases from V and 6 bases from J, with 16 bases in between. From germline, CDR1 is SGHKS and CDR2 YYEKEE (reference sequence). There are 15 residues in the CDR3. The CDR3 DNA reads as TGTGCCAGCAGCTTGGCGCGACAGGCCCGACCCGAGCAGTACTTC. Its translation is CASSLARQARPEQYF. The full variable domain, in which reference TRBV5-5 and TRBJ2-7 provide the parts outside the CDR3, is DAGVTQSPTHLIKTRGQQVTLRCSPISGHKSVSWYQQVLGQGPQFIFQYYEKEERGRGNFPDRFSARQFPNYSSELNVNALLLGDSALYLCASSLARQARPEQYFGPGTRLTVT.

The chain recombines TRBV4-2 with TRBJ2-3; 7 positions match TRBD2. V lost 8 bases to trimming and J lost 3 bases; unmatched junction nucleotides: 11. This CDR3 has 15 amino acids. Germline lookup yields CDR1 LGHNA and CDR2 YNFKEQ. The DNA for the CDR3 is TGTGCCAGCCAGGTGGGCGGGGGAACTACAGATACGCAGTATTTT. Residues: CASQVGGGTTDTQYF.